Listed below are T cell receptor beta chains from one sample, sequenced in a study of PD-1 blockade in classical Hodgkin lymphoma. Repertoires were generated with immunoSEQ multiplex PCR, while TCRdb's copy carries only in-frame clones and drops some. The sample lists about 40,000 clones, around two thirds occurring once. This sample comprised peripheral blood mononuclear cells (PBMCs), obtained at baseline. Every receptor here comes from a human donor with classical Hodgkin lymphoma. CDR3s include the opening cysteine and the closing phenylalanine or tryptophan. The D gene is left open where the match is weak. The size of a clone is reported for some rows only, either as once, few or many, or as a class for expanded clones.

j_call cdr3_length clone_size d_call v_call cdr3_nt cdr3_aa
TRBJ2-7 13 few . TRBV2 TGTGCCAGCAACCAAGTACAGGTCTACGAGCAGTACTTC CASNQVQVYEQYF
TRBJ1-2 13 . . TRBV5-8 TGTGCCAGCCCCAGAGACAATTTCTATGGCTACACCTTC CASPRDNFYGYTF
TRBJ2-7 12 . TRBD1 TRBV29-1 TGCAGCGTTTCACAGGGGAACTACGAGCAGTACTTC CSVSQGNYEQYF
TRBJ2-7 14 . . TRBV6-1 TGTGCCAGCAGTCCTGGTTTGGGGAACTACGAGCAGTACTTC CASSPGLGNYEQYF
TRBJ1-5 13 . . TRBV28 TGTGCCAGCAGTTTCACCCCCAATCAGCCCCAGCATTTT CASSFTPNQPQHF
TRBJ2-3 18 . TRBD2 TRBV7-2 TGTGCCAGCAGCTTAGTCGGGACTAGCGGGAGGAATACAGATACGCAGTATTTT CASSLVGTSGRNTDTQYF
TRBJ1-1 14 . . TRBV5-1 TGCGCCAGCAGCTTGGCCGGTTCTTGGACTGTAGCTTTCTTT CASSLAGSWTVAFF
TRBJ2-2 16 . TRBD2 TRBV27 TGTGCCAGCAGTTTGGTCGGCGGGAGGAACACCGGGGAGCTGTTTTTT CASSLVGGRNTGELFF
TRBJ2-7 14 . . TRBV7-2 TGTGCCAGCAGCTTAGCACTCGCTACAGGCGAGCAGTACTTC CASSLALATGEQYF
TRBJ2-1 15 once . TRBV9 TGTGCCAGCAGCGTAGGGAACCTCGGAGGAGCTGAGCAGTTCTTC CASSVGNLGGAEQFF
TRBJ2-5 14 . . TRBV27 TGTGCCAGCAGTGGGCAGCGGGTTCGTGAGACCCAGTACTTC CASSGQRVRETQYF
TRBJ1-5 17 . . TRBV7-2 TGTGCCAGCAGCTTAGTCTCAGGGACGGGCAGCAATCAGCCCCAGCATTTT CASSLVSGTGSNQPQHF